These T cell receptor beta chains were read from a single sample in a study of human T cells and chemical hapten exposure. TCRdb re-called the 5' RACE reads with MiXCR, one entry per CDR3 protein. In the table there are tens of thousands of distinct CDR3 sequences, 7% to 8% of which are singletons. The receptors here all came from a male donor in good health. Each CDR3 is given without its conserved first and last residue.

v_gene: TRBV5-1; CDR3aa: ASSWGTSGSSDTQY
v_gene: TRBV30; CDR3aa: AWSPGQGAGTDTQY
v_gene: TRBV6-2/TRBV6-3; CDR3aa: ASRAGTGEYEQY
v_gene: TRBV4-1; CDR3aa: ASSQDLRTGGHNEQF
v_gene: TRBV20-1; CDR3aa: SARDLQGGYEQY
v_gene: TRBV29-1; CDR3aa: SVGGGVNEQF
v_gene: TRBV20-1; CDR3aa: SARGRGTDTQY
v_gene: TRBV7-2; CDR3aa: ASSLPDRARTEAF
v_gene: TRBV11-2; CDR3aa: ASSLGGSRYGYT
v_gene: TRBV7-2; CDR3aa: ASSSPTGIRVGDTQY
v_gene: TRBV7-9; CDR3aa: ASSSGPDEQY
v_gene: TRBV29-1; CDR3aa: SAGPCQETQY
v_gene: TRBV12-3/TRBV12-4; CDR3aa: ASSFTFSYEQY
v_gene: TRBV6-2/TRBV6-3; CDR3aa: ASRDEAGLAEETQY
v_gene: TRBV29-1; CDR3aa: SVEPRASGRETQY
v_gene: TRBV7-2; CDR3aa: ASSPRDSYNEQF
v_gene: TRBV12-3/TRBV12-4; CDR3aa: ASSSMGTGGGSPLH
v_gene: TRBV14; CDR3aa: ASSYEPGTGNTEAF
v_gene: TRBV20-1; CDR3aa: SAPDRGRQETQY
v_gene: TRBV12-3/TRBV12-4; CDR3aa: ASSLTGGGNTIY
v_gene: TRBV2; CDR3aa: ASSESRSNQPQH
v_gene: TRBV12-3/TRBV12-4; CDR3aa: ASSDRGSYEQY
v_gene: TRBV11-2; CDR3aa: ASSLDGGPATRYT
v_gene: TRBV6-1; CDR3aa: ASRGGSGNTIY
v_gene: TRBV18; CDR3aa: ASSPTPGIGEKLF
v_gene: TRBV10-3; CDR3aa: AISESSVTSGLYNEQF
v_gene: TRBV5-6; CDR3aa: ASSRGQYNQPQH
v_gene: TRBV7-9; CDR3aa: ASSATGQGHTIY
v_gene: TRBV29-1; CDR3aa: SVEGMTSGDYEQF